A single sample gave rise to the 8 T cell receptor beta chains below, sequenced in a study of a mutant IDH1 vaccine in newly diagnosed glioma. Documented time point: week 5, during vaccination. Each dose of the vaccine consisted of 300 ug of mutant IDH1 20-mer peptide, with topical imiquimod. Clones were sequenced by immunoSEQ multiplex PCR, and TCRdb holds only the in-frame ones, with some missing. The sample has roughly 39,000 clones; 75% to 80% are singletons. These receptors lack a known antigen. Material: PBMCs, obtained from a glioma patient whose treatment included an IDH1 peptide vaccine. The receptor source for this set is a middle-aged man with glioma.

In the case of this clone: The sample contains more than one DNA sequence encoding this CDR3. V usage is TRBV5-6 and J usage is TRBJ2-5; the D gene is possibly TRBD2 (6 bases). V lost 0 bases to trimming and J lost 4 bases, with 7 bases between them. Germline CDR1 reads SGHDT; CDR2 reads YYEEEE. The CDR3 length is 13 residues. The CDR3 sequence: CASSLAGLETQYF. In DNA, the CDR3 is TGTGCCAGCAGCTTGGCGGGACTAGAGACCCAGTACTTC.

The J gene is TRBJ2-1, the V gene TRBV4-1, with 7 nucleotides matching TRBD2. The CDR3 length is 18 residues. Germline-derived CDR1 and CDR2 are MGHRA and YSYEKL. V trimming: 0 bases; J trimming: 4 bases; junction bases outside the gene matches: 12. Written as DNA, the CDR3 is TGCGCCAGCAGCCAAGATGGGGAGGGACCAAACAGGTACAATGAGCAGTTCTTC. Its protein product is CASSQDGEGPNRYNEQFF.

Regarding this clone: A junction boundary mismatches the germline segment, possibly from a read error. The V gene is TRBV5-6, the J gene TRBJ2-1; 9 positions match TRBD1. The germline gives CDR1 SGHDT, CDR2 YYEEEE. This CDR3 has 15 residues. This CDR3 is CASSQTGQGYSEQFF. As DNA, the CDR3 is TGTGCCAGCAGCCAAACGGGACAGGGCTACAGTGAGCAGTTCTTC.

The chain has TRBV6-5 and TRBJ1-1, with D hard to call. V lost 2 bases and J 0 bases, leaving 7 bases between the germline ends. This CDR3 spans 14 amino acids. The germline CDR1 and CDR2 sequences are MNHEY and SVGAGI. The chain's CDR3 is CASSYGRLNTEAFF. CDR3 DNA: TGTGCCAGCAGTTACGGACGATTGAACACTGAAGCTTTCTTT.

Comment on this clone: Compared with germline, one end of the junction differs, possibly owing to a read error. The gene calls are TRBV4-2 and TRBJ2-1; possibly TRBD2 for D (5 bases). The germline CDR1 and CDR2 sequences are LGHNA and YNFKEQ. CDR3 length equals 15 residues. The CDR3 sequence: CASTQQGLSGNEQFF. The CDR3 nucleotides are TGTGCCAGCACCCAACAAGGTCTCAGCGGTAATGAGCAGTTCTTC.

The gene calls are TRBV4-2 and TRBJ1-2; 8 positions agree with TRBD1. The CDR3 extends over 14 amino acids. Trimming cost V 1 base and J 6 bases; bases outside gene matches: 4. Per germline, CDR1 LGHNA and CDR2 YNFKEQ. CDR3 in amino acids: CASSQGAGGDGYTF. In DNA form, the CDR3 reads TGTGCCAGCAGCCAAGGGGCAGGGGGCGATGGCTACACCTTC.

The V gene is TRBV6-5, the J gene TRBJ1-4; D not resolved. CDR1 is MNHEY, CDR2 SVGAGI, per germline. Trimming took off 0 bases at V and 8 bases at J, with 7 bases between the two ends. The CDR3 consists of 13 residues. CDR3 DNA sequence: TGTGCCAGCAGTTACTCGAAAGAGGAAAAACTGTTTTTT. Translating it yields CASSYSKEEKLFF.

CDR3 nucleotide sequence: TGTGCCAGCGGGGGAATATCTGGAAACACCATATATTTT. Amino acid sequence: CASGGISGNTIYF. The genes are TRBV6-6 and TRBJ1-3; D might be TRBD1 (5 bases). Germline V gives CDR1 MNHNY, CDR2 SVGAGI (reference sequence). This CDR3 is built from 13 residues. V was pared by 8 bases and J by 1 base, with 9 bases between.